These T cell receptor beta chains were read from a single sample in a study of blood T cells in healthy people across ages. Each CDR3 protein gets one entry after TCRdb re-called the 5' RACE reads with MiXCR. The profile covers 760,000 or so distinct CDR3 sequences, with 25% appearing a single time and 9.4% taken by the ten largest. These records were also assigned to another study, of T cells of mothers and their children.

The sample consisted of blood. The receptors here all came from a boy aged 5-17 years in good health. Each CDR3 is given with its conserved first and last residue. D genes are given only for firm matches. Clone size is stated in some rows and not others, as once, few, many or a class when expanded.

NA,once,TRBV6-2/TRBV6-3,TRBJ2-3,CASRVYGDLRGTDTQYF,TGTGCCAGCAGGGTATACGGGGACCTCAGGGGCACAGATACGCAGTATTTT
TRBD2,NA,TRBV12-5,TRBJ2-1,CASEAGAGYNEQFF,TGTGCTAGTGAAGCGGGGGCAGGCTACAATGAGCAGTTCTTC
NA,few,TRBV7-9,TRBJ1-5,CASSPLDGQPQHF,TGTGCCAGCAGCCCATTGGATGGTCAGCCCCAGCATTTT
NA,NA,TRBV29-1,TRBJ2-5,CSVEQDPRETQYF,TGCAGCGTAGAACAGGACCCAAGGGAGACCCAGTACTTC
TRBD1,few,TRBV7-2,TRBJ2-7,CASSFLQGAFGEQYF,TGTGCCAGCAGCTTCTTACAGGGGGCATTCGGCGAGCAGTACTTT
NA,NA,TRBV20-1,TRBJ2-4,CSASPQVAKNIQYF,TGCAGTGCTAGTCCCCAGGTAGCCAAAAACATTCAGTACTTC
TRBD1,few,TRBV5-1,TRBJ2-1,CASSFDRAGNEQFF,TGCGCCAGCAGCTTCGACAGGGCCGGCAATGAGCAGTTCTTC
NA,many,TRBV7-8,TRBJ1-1,CASSLELNTEAFF,TGTGCCAGCAGTTTAGAGTTGAACACTGAAGCTTTCTTT
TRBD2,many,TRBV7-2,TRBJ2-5,CASSLNPSGQQETQYF,TGTGCCAGCAGCTTAAATCCTAGCGGGCAGCAAGAGACCCAGTACTTC
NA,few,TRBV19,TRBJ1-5,CASSIAPQPQHF,TGTGCCAGTAGTATCGCTCCTCAGCCCCAGCATTTT
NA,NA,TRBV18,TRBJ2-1,CASSPGRSSTDEQFF,TGTGCCAGCTCACCAGGGAGATCGTCTACGGATGAGCAGTTCTTC
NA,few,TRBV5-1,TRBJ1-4,CASSFARHQGIEEKLFF,TGCGCCAGCAGCTTCGCCCGCCACCAGGGGATAGAGGAAAAACTGTTTTTT